The rows below give T cell receptor beta chains drawn from one sample of a study of CD8 T cells in Susac syndrome. TCRdb re-derived calls from the immunoSEQ multiplex PCR reads in MiXCR, one entry per CDR3 protein. The profile shows under 90,000 distinct CDR3 sequences, over 90% of them singletons. What was sequenced was CD8+ T cells from PBMCs. These receptors came from a human donor with Susac syndrome. Both conserved end residues are part of each CDR3. D genes are given only for firm matches. Not every row has a clone size; where given, it reads once, few, many or a size class.

d_gene,v_gene,abundance,j_gene,CDR3aa,CDR3nt
NA,TRBV7-9,NA,TRBJ2-7,CASTPTPYEQYF,TGTGCCAGCACCCCCACTCCCTACGAGCAGTACTTC
NA,TRBV20-1,once,TRBJ2-1,CSARTENVWDEQFF,TGCAGTGCTAGGACAGAAAACGTGTGGGATGAGCAGTTCTTC
TRBD2,TRBV3-1,NA,TRBJ2-5,CASSQGVLAGGPGLETQYF,TGTGCCAGCAGCCAAGGGGTCTTAGCGGGAGGGCCGGGTTTGGAGACCCAGTACTTC
TRBD1,TRBV20-1,once,TRBJ2-7,CSARGLEQYF,TGCAGTGCCAGGGGGCTGGAGCAGTACTTC
NA,TRBV23-1,NA,TRBJ2-1,CASSRGHNEQFF,TGCGCCAGCAGCCGGGGACACAATGAGCAGTTCTTC
TRBD1,TRBV29-1,NA,TRBJ1-2,CSVETGSQYGYTF,TGCAGCGTCGAGACAGGGTCCCAATATGGCTACACCTTC
NA,TRBV6-5,once,TRBJ1-2,CASQSNRDGYTF,TGTGCCAGCCAATCTAACAGGGACGGCTACACCTTC
NA,TRBV7-9,NA,TRBJ2-1,CASSYPGTVEQFF,TGTGCCAGCAGCTATCCGGGCACGGTTGAGCAGTTCTTC
NA,TRBV19,NA,TRBJ2-7,CASSIVWTDYEQYF,TGTGCCAGTAGTATAGTTTGGACAGACTACGAGCAGTACTTC
NA,TRBV7-9,NA,TRBJ2-1,CASSPDRFNEQFF,TGTGCCAGCAGCCCGGACCGATTCAATGAGCAGTTCTTC
NA,TRBV7-8,NA,TRBJ1-5,CASSLGPRANNQPQHF,TGTGCCAGCAGCTTAGGGCCACGGGCAAATAATCAGCCCCAGCATTTT
TRBD2,TRBV4-1,NA,TRBJ2-7,CASSQSSGGSYEQYF,TGCGCCAGCAGCCAGTCTAGCGGGGGTTCCTACGAGCAGTACTTC
NA,TRBV20-1,NA,TRBJ1-5,CSASPRHLAGNQPQHF,TGCAGTGCCAGTCCGAGGCACTTGGCTGGCAATCAGCCCCAGCATTTT
NA,TRBV29-1,NA,TRBJ2-4,CSVEDPRARNIQYF,TGCAGCGTTGAAGATCCCCGAGCTAGGAACATTCAGTACTTC
NA,TRBV28,NA,TRBJ2-7,CASSLLSTYEQYF,TGTGCCAGCAGTTTATTGTCGACCTACGAGCAGTACTTC
NA,TRBV5-6,NA,TRBJ1-5,CASSYGRGKQPQHF,TGTGCCAGCAGCTATGGAAGGGGGAAACAGCCCCAGCATTTT
TRBD1,TRBV14,NA,TRBJ2-7,CASSLKSGTGVHEQYF,TGTGCCAGCAGCCTAAAATCCGGGACAGGGGTTCACGAGCAATACTTC
NA,TRBV5-1,once,TRBJ1-1,CASSLGTGRGTEAFF,TGCGCCAGCAGCTTGGGGACGGGGCGGGGCACTGAAGCTTTCTTT
NA,TRBV5-1,NA,TRBJ1-4,CASSLERGTTNEKLFF,TGCGCCAGCAGCTTGGAGCGCGGAACAACTAATGAAAAACTGTTTTTT
NA,TRBV3-1,NA,TRBJ2-5,CASSQVREETQYF,TGTGCCAGCAGCCAAGTCAGGGAAGAGACCCAGTACTTC
NA,TRBV19,NA,TRBJ2-7,CASSMGVYEQYF,TGTGCCAGTAGTATGGGCGTTTACGAGCAGTACTTC
NA,TRBV20-1,NA,TRBJ2-1,CSAPDFSSYNEQFF,TGCAGTGCTCCGGACTTTAGCTCCTACAATGAGCAGTTCTTC
TRBD1,TRBV19,NA,TRBJ1-1,CASSLPDRDTEAFF,TGTGCCAGTAGTTTACCGGACAGGGACACTGAAGCTTTCTTT
NA,TRBV28,NA,TRBJ2-7,CASTVSNEQYF,TGTGCCAGCACTGTTTCAAACGAGCAGTACTTC
NA,TRBV3-1,NA,TRBJ2-1,CASSQDYAGVGGHEQFF,TGTGCCAGCAGCCAAGATTATGCGGGAGTAGGGGGTCATGAGCAGTTCTTC
TRBD1,TRBV7-8,NA,TRBJ2-1,CASSLIIGQGYNEQFF,TGTGCCAGCAGCTTAATAATCGGACAGGGATACAATGAGCAGTTCTTC
NA,TRBV5-4,NA,TRBJ2-7,CASSAGTTPYEQYF,TGTGCCAGCAGCGCCGGGACAACCCCCTACGAGCAGTACTTC
NA,TRBV3-1,NA,TRBJ2-7,CASSRAGSYEQYF,TGTGCCAGCAGCCGCGCGGGGTCCTACGAGCAGTACTTC
NA,TRBV20-1,NA,TRBJ1-1,CSARRSQANTEAFF,TGCAGTGCTAGACGAAGCCAGGCGAACACTGAAGCTTTCTTT
NA,TRBV6-1,NA,TRBJ2-2,CASSEAPGFGELFF,TGTGCCAGCAGTGAAGCGCCGGGGTTCGGGGAGCTGTTTTTT
TRBD1,TRBV25-1,NA,TRBJ1-2,CASSGGQGVYGYTF,TGTGCCAGCAGTGGTGGACAGGGGGTCTATGGCTACACCTTC
TRBD1,TRBV5-1,once,TRBJ1-1,CASSSSTGAFF,TGCGCCAGCAGCTCTTCGACAGGGGCTTTCTTT
TRBD1,TRBV27,NA,TRBJ2-5,CASSPHRGAEETQYF,TGTGCCAGCAGTCCCCACAGGGGAGCGGAGGAGACCCAGTACTTC
NA,TRBV5-6,NA,TRBJ1-5,CASSLGRANQPQHF,TGTGCCAGCAGCTTGGGGCGGGCGAATCAGCCCCAGCATTTT
TRBD1,TRBV19,NA,TRBJ1-5,CASTNRGPNQPQHF,TGTGCCAGTACCAACAGGGGGCCCAATCAGCCCCAGCATTTT